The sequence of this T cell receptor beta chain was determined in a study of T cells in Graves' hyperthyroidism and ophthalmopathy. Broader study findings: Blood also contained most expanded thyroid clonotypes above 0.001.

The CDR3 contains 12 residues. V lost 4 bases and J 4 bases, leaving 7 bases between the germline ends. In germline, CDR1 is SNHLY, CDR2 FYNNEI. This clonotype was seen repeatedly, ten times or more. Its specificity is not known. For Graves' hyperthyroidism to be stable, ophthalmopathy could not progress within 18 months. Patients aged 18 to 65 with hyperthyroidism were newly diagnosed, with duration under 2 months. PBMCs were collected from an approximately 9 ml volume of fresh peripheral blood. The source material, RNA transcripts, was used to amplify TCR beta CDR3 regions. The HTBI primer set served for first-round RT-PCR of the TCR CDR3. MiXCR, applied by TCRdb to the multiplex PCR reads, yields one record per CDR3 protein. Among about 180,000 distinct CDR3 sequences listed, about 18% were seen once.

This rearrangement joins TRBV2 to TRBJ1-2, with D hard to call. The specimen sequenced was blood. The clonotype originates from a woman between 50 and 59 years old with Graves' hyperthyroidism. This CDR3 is CASSASAYGYTF. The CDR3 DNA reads TGTGCCAGCAGTGCTAGTGCCTATGGCTACACCTTC.